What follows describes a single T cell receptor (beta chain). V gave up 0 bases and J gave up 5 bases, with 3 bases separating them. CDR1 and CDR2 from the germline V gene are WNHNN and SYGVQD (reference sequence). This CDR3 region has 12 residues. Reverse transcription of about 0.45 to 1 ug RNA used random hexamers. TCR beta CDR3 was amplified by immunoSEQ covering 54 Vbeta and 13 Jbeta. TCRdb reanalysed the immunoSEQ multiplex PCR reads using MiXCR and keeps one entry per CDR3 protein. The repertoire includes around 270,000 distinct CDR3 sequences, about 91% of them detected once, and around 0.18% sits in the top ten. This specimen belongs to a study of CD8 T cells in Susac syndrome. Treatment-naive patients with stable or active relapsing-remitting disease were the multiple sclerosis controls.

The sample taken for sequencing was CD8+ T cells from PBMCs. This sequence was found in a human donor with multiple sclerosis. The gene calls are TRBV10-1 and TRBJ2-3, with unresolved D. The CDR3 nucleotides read TGCGCCAGCAGTGAGTCGGGAGATACGCAGTATTTT. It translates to CASSESGDTQYF.